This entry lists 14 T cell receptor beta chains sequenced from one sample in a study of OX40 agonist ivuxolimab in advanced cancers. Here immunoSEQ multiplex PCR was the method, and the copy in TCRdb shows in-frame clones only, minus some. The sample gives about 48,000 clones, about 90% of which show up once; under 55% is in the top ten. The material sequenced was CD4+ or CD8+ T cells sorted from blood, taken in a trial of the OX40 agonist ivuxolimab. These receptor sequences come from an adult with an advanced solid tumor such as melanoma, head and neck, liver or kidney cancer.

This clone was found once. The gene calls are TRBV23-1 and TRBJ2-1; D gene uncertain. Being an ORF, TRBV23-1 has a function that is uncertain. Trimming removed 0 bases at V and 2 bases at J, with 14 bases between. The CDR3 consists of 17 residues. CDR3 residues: CASSQSIGIGTYNEQFF. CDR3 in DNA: TGCGCCAGCAGTCAATCGATCGGTATCGGAACCTACAATGAGCAGTTCTTC.

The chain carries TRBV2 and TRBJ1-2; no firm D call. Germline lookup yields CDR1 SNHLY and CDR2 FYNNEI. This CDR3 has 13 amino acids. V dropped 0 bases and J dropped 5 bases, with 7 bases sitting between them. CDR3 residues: CASSEAQAYGYTF. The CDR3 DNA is TGTGCCAGCAGTGAAGCCCAGGCGTATGGCTACACCTTC.

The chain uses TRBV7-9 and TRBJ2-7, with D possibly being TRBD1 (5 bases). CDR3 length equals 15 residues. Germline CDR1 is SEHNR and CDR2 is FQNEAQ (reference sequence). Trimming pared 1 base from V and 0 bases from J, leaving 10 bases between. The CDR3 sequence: CASSLGQLSSYEQYF. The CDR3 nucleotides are TGTGCCAGCAGCTTAGGACAGCTAAGCTCCTACGAGCAGTACTTC.

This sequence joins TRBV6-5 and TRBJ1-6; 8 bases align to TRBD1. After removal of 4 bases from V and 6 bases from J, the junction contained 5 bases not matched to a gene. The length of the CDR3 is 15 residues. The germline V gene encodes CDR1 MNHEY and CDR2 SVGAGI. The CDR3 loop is CASSWETGVNSPLHF. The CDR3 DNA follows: TGTGCCAGCAGTTGGGAGACAGGGGTTAATTCACCCCTCCACTTT.

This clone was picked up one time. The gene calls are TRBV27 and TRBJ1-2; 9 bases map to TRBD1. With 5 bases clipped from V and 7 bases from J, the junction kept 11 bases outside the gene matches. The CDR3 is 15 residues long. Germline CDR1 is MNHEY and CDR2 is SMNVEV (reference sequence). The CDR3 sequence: CASSAAGTGLGGYTF. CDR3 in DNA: TGTGCCAGCAGTGCCGCCGGGACAGGGTTGGGTGGCTACACCTTC.

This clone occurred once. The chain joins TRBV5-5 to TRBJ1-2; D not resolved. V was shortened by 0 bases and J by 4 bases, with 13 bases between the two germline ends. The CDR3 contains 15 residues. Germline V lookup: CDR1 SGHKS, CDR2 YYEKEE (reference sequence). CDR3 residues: CASSLGVSLGYGYTF. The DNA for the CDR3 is TGTGCCAGCAGCTTGGGGGTCAGTTTAGGCTATGGCTACACCTTC.

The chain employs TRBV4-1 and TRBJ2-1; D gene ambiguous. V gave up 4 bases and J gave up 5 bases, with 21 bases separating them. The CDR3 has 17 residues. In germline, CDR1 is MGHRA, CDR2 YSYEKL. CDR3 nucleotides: TGCGCCAGCAGCCCATCATATCAGGAAGTCTGGGACAATGAGCAGTTCTTC. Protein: CASSPSYQEVWDNEQFF.

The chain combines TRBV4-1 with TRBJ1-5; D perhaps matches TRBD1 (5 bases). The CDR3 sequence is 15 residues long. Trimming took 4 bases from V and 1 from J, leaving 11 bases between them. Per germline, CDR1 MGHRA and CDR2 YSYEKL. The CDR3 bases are TGCGCCAGCAGCCTGGGACTGGGAAGCAATCAGCCCCAGCATTTT. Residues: CASSLGLGSNQPQHF.

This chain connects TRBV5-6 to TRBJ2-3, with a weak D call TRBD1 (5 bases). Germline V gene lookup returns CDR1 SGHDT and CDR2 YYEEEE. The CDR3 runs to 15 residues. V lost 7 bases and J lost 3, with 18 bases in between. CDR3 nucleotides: TGTGCCAGCGGGCGACAGAACGTAGGTACAGATACGCAGTATTTT. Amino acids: CASGRQNVGTDTQYF.

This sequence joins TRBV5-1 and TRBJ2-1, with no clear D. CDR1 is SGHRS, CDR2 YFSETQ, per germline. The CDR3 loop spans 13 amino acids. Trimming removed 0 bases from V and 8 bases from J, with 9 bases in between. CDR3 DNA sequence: TGCGCCAGCAGCTTGGGAGGTTACGATGAGCAGTTCTTC. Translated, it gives CASSLGGYDEQFF.

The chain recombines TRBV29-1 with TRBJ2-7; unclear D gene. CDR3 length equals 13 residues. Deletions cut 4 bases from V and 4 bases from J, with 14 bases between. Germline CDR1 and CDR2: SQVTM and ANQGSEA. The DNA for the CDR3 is TGCAGCGTTGTTACCCCGTCTTCTTACGAGCAGTACTTC. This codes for CSVVTPSSYEQYF.

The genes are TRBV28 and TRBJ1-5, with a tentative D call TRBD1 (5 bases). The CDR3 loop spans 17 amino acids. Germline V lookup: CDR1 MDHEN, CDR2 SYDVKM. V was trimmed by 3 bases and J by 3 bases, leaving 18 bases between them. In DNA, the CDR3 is TGTGCCAGCAGTTTCTCCACCCACGACAGTGACAATCAGCCCCAGCATTTT. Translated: CASSFSTHDSDNQPQHF.

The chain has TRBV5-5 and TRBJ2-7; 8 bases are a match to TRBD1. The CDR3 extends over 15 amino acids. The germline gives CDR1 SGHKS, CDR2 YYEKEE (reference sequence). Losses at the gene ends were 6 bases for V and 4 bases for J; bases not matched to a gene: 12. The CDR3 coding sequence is TGTGCCAGCACACCCGCAGGGGGCGATTTATACGAGCAGTACTTC. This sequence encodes CASTPAGGDLYEQYF.

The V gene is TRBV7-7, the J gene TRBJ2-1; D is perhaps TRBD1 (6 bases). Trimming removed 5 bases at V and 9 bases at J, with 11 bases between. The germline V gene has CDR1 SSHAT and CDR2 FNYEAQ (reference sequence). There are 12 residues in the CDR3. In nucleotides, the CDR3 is TGTGCCAGCAGCCACGGGACAATTGAGCAGTTCTTC. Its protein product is CASSHGTIEQFF.